Shown below are 10 T cell receptor beta chains from a single sample sequenced in a study of blood T cell repertoires in COVID-19 (TCRdb year 2020). The library was made by the immunoSEQ multiplex PCR assay. This is the immuneACCESS table as TCRdb keeps it, with only in-frame sequences that have V and J called. A part of the clones is gone; compared with another copy, unresolved V genes explain less than half, and the rest is unexplained. This sample lists about 190,000 clones; under 90% were detected once. Of the sample, around 7% is held by the ten largest clones. Sequenced input: peripheral blood. The receptors come from a man in his forties or fifties with acute or convalescent COVID-19.

The rearrangement links TRBV3-1 (or the pseudogene TRBV3-2) to TRBJ1-1, with D uncertain. Germline V gene lookup returns CDR1 LGHDT and CDR2 YNNKEL (reference sequence). This CDR3 comprises 15 residues. V lost 0 bases, J lost 4 bases, and 12 bases lay in between. The CDR3, as DNA: TGTGCCAGCAGCCAAGACCCGTGGAGAATCACTGAAGCTTTCTTT. Protein product: CASSQDPWRITEAFF.

The chain uses TRBV7-2 and TRBJ2-5; TRBD1 aligns across 11 bases. V lost 2 bases to trimming and J lost 2 bases; unmatched junction nucleotides: 10. The germline CDR1 and CDR2 sequences are SGHTA and FQGNSA. This CDR3 region has 18 residues. This CDR3 reads CASSLSDWGDRGQETQYF. The CDR3 bases are TGTGCCAGCAGCTTATCTGATTGGGGGGACAGGGGGCAAGAGACCCAGTACTTC.

The chain joins TRBV7-8 to TRBJ1-2; 11 nucleotides agree with TRBD1. Germline V gives CDR1 SGHVS, CDR2 FQNEAQ. V dropped 5 bases and J dropped 8; count of bases not matched to a gene: 10. This CDR3 is 15 amino acids long. The CDR3 DNA reads TGTGCCAGCAGCACCACCCGGACAGGGGGCCGGGGCTACACCTTC. It is translated as CASSTTRTGGRGYTF.

The chain couples TRBV28 to TRBJ2-7; a weak D match, TRBD1 (6 bases). The CDR3 covers 14 residues. V was pared by 1 base and J by 0 bases, with 7 bases between. In germline, CDR1 is MDHEN, CDR2 SYDVKM. CDR3 DNA sequence: TGTGCCAGCAGTTTATCGGGACACTCCTACGAGCAGTACTTC. It codes for CASSLSGHSYEQYF.

The V call is TRBV4-1, the J call TRBJ1-3; D gene unclear. Germline values: CDR1 MGHRA, CDR2 YSYEKL. The CDR3 contains 14 residues. Trimming shortened V by 0 bases and J by 4 bases, and 7 bases separated the two germline ends. Here the CDR3 DNA reads TGCGCCAGCAGCCAAGATGTAGCAGGAAACACCATATATTTT. Protein: CASSQDVAGNTIYF.

The sample holds a few counts of this clone. The rearrangement links TRBV19 to TRBJ1-6, with a possible D match to TRBD1 (5 bases). Germline CDR1 LNHDA, CDR2 SQIVND (reference sequence). There are 15 residues in the CDR3. Trimming cost V 9 bases and J 0 bases, with 12 bases left between them. CDR3 sequence: CASQTGNSYNSPLHF. In DNA form, the CDR3 reads TGTGCCAGCCAAACAGGAAACTCCTATAATTCACCCCTCCACTTT.

This sequence joins TRBV12-3 or TRBV12-4 and TRBJ2-1; D might be TRBD1 (6 bases). The CDR3 has 13 amino acids. V was cut by 5 bases and J by 6 bases, with 11 bases left in between. The CDR3 reads CASSLDRLNEQFF. DNA of the CDR3: TGTGCCAGCAGTCTGGACAGACTCAATGAGCAGTTCTTC.

The V and J genes are TRBV10-3 and TRBJ1-1; 8 bases agree with TRBD1. The CDR3 runs to 17 residues. After removal of 0 bases from V and 1 base from J, the junction contained 7 bases not matched to a gene. CDR1 is ENHRY, CDR2 SYGVKD, per germline. The CDR3 reads CAISESRQGAKNTEAFF. Here the CDR3 DNA reads TGTGCCATCAGTGAGTCCCGGCAGGGGGCTAAGAACACTGAAGCTTTCTTT.

This chain uses TRBV7-2 with TRBJ2-5; possible D gene TRBD2, 5 bases. The V gene lost 4 bases and the J gene lost 4 bases, with 13 bases spanning the gap. The CDR3 is 14 residues long. Germline V gene data show CDR1 as SGHTA and CDR2 as FQGNSA. In DNA form, the CDR3 reads TGTGCCAGCAGCTCAGCCGGACTTAGAGAGACCCAGTACTTC. Its protein is CASSSAGLRETQYF.

The V call is TRBV19, the J call TRBJ1-5; 7 bases match TRBD1. Germline values: CDR1 LNHDA, CDR2 SQIVND (reference sequence). The CDR3 runs to 14 residues. Trimming at V came to 6 bases and at J to 3 bases, leaving 5 bases not matched to a gene. CDR3 bases: TGTGCCAGTAGGGTACAGGGGCACAATCAGCCCCAGCATTTT. It is translated as CASRVQGHNQPQHF.